This entry describes one T cell receptor (beta chain). Antigen unknown. Germline loops: CDR1 ENHRY, CDR2 SYGVKD. The CDR3 is 13 residues long. Trimming left V 10 bases short and J 5 bases short, with 15 bases between. This sample was included in a study of T cell responses to AZD1222 COVID-19 vaccine. General observations from the study: Donors skewed white British and female; clonal diversity was possibly underestimated.

Assay used: immunoSEQ multiplex PCR; TCRdb lists only in-frame clones, some missing. Of 85,000 or so clones listed, 85% to 90% are singletons. The sample in question was peripheral blood, obtained 28 days after the second AZD1222 dose. The clonotype originates from an adult who received the AZD1222 COVID-19 vaccine. The rearrangement links TRBV10-3 to TRBJ2-1; D is possibly TRBD1 or TRBD2 (5 bases each). CDR3 amino acids: CATGPYGNNEQFF. CDR3 DNA sequence: TGTGCCACGGGACCCTACGGGAACAATGAGCAGTTCTTC.